This entry describes one TCR beta chain. As yet, its antigen is unknown. The sample belongs to a study of blood T cells in healthy people across ages. Deletions cut 0 bases from V and 3 bases from J, with 12 bases between. Per the germline V gene, CDR1 is SGHVS and CDR2 is FNYEAQ. This CDR3 has 16 amino acids. Study-wide points: Older age went with lower TCR beta diversity per million T cells, in a roughly linear way.

A second PCR, run for roughly 7 to 12 cycles, used a sample-barcoded 5' primer plus a J-beta primer mix. From the 5' RACE reads, TCRdb called clonotypes with MiXCR, one entry per CDR3 protein. The sample lists about 800,000 distinct CDR3 sequences; roughly 25% were seen once. The same data also contributed to another study, on T cells of mothers and their children.

The sequencing sample was made of blood. This TCR was sampled from a boy between 5 and 17 years old in good health. The V gene is TRBV7-6, the J gene TRBJ2-1; D might be TRBD2 (7 bases). The CDR3 DNA reads TGTGCCAGCAGCTTAGCGGCGGGGGCCTTCTACAATGAGCAGTTCTTC. Encoded protein: CASSLAAGAFYNEQFF.